These 24 T cell receptor beta chains share one sample of origin, sequenced in a study of shared clonotypes between healthy human individuals (TCRdb year 2020). Library method: the immunoSEQ multiplex PCR assay. TCRdb stores this immuneACCESS table with in-frame sequences only. Part of the clones is absent; in the studies checked, under half of the shortfall reflects unresolved V genes, and no reason is known for the rest. Counted in this sample were 730,000 or so clones; less than 80% of them appeared once. Of the sample, approximately 1.8% is held by the ten largest clones. Material: memory CD4+ T cells sorted from blood. What this sample's cell subset or site label stands for: CD45RA-negative fraction. The receptors here all came from a woman between 25 and 40 years old in good health.

V is TRBV6-6 and J is TRBJ1-5; 8 bases are shared with TRBD1. Germline V lookup: CDR1 MNHNY, CDR2 SVGAGI (reference sequence). The length of the CDR3 is 15 residues. V was pared by 3 bases and J by 6 bases, with 7 bases of the junction left unmatched. CDR3 DNA sequence: TGTGCCAGCAGTTATGGGCAGGGGGCGATTCAGCCCCAGCATTTT. This translates into CASSYGQGAIQPQHF.

The genes are TRBV7-9 and TRBJ2-3, with D possibly being TRBD1 (6 bases). The CDR3 consists of 15 residues. CDR1 is SEHNR and CDR2 is FQNEAQ in the germline V gene (reference sequence). Between the trimmed V and J ends, which lost 4 bases and 1 base, there was a span of 12 bases. CDR3 protein: CASSSGQSGTDTQYF. CDR3 nucleotide sequence: TGTGCCAGCAGCTCGGGACAATCAGGCACAGATACGCAGTATTTT. Full variable domain (rest looked up from reference TRBV7-9 and TRBJ2-3): DTGVSQNPRHKITKRGQNVTFRCDPISEHNRLYWYRQTLGQGPEFLTYFQNEAQLEKSRLLSDRFSAERPKGSFSTLEIQRTEQGDSAMYLCASSSGQSGTDTQYFGPGTRLTVL.

The chain links TRBV4-1 to TRBJ1-4, with D possibly matching TRBD1 (6 bases). Trimming took 0 bases from V and 7 from J, leaving 15 bases between them. CDR1 and CDR2 from the germline V gene are MGHRA and YSYEKL. The CDR3 runs to 16 residues. The CDR3: CASSQDLGGRAEKLFF. CDR3 DNA: TGCGCCAGCAGCCAAGATCTCGGGGGGCGGGCTGAAAAACTGTTTTTT.

This clone was counted between two and nine times. This chain joins TRBV6-4 and TRBJ2-3, with 10 bases fitting TRBD2. Germline V gene data show CDR1 as MRHNA and CDR2 as SNTAGT. Trimming at V came to 4 bases and at J to 0 bases, leaving 1 base not matched to a gene. This CDR3 comprises 15 residues. In DNA, the CDR3 is TGTGCCAGCAGTGCGACTAGCGGGAGCACAGATACGCAGTATTTT. Protein product: CASSATSGSTDTQYF.

CDR3 sequence: CASSLVMEVETQYF. The DNA for the CDR3 is TGCGCCAGCAGCTTGGTTATGGAAGTAGAGACCCAGTACTTC. The V gene is TRBV5-1, the J gene TRBJ2-5; D uncertain. V lost 0 bases to trimming and J lost 4 bases, with 10 bases between them. This CDR3 comprises 14 residues. Germline values: CDR1 SGHRS, CDR2 YFSETQ.

The table lists this clone with many counts. This CDR3 reads CASSWGIDEQYF. In DNA, the CDR3 is TGTGCCAGCTCATGGGGGATCGACGAGCAGTACTTC. The V gene is TRBV2, the J gene TRBJ2-7; D possibly uses TRBD1 or TRBD2 (5 bases each). Germline assignment: CDR1 SNHLY and CDR2 FYNNEI. With 8 bases removed from V and 5 bases from J, the gap between germline ends came to 13 bases. The CDR3 runs 12 residues.

This chain links TRBV4-1 with TRBJ1-1, with D perhaps matching TRBD1 (5 bases). Trimming left V 2 bases short and J 8 bases short, with 12 bases between. The CDR3 extends over 13 amino acids. CDR1 is MGHRA, CDR2 YSYEKL, per germline. CDR3 protein: CASSQWDPKEAFF. The CDR3 nucleotides read TGCGCCAGCAGCCAATGGGACCCAAAGGAAGCTTTCTTT.

CDR3 in amino acids: CASSLQGFANEKLFF. CDR3 in DNA: TGTGCCAGCAGCCTACAGGGATTTGCTAATGAAAAACTGTTTTTT. The V and J genes are TRBV27 and TRBJ1-4; possible D gene TRBD1, 6 bases. V lost 6 bases, J lost 3 bases, and 14 bases lay in between. CDR1 and CDR2 (germline): MNHEY, SMNVEV (reference sequence). This CDR3 has 15 amino acids.

The rearrangement links TRBV19 to TRBJ2-7; TRBD1 aligns across 9 bases. The ends lost 3 bases at V and 1 base at J; junction bases unmatched: 4. From germline, CDR1 is LNHDA and CDR2 SQIVND (reference sequence). The CDR3 sequence is 15 residues long. CDR3 bases: TGTGCCAGTAGTATGTCGACAGGGGGTTCCTACGAGCAGTACTTC. This sequence encodes CASSMSTGGSYEQYF. Full variable domain (missing parts from reference TRBV19 and TRBJ2-7): DGGITQSPKYLFRKEGQNVTLSCEQNLNHDAMYWYRQDPGQGLRLIYYSQIVNDFQKGDIAEGYSVSREKKESFPLTVTSAQKNPTAFYLCASSMSTGGSYEQYFGPGTRLTVT.

This chain links TRBV2 with TRBJ2-3, with D possibly being TRBD2 (7 bases). This CDR3 is built from 16 residues. Trimming took off 5 bases at V and 8 bases at J, with 23 bases between the two ends. The V gene's germline CDR1 is SNHLY and CDR2 FYNNEI. CDR3 nucleotides: TGTGCCAGCAGTACCCGGGGGGCGGCGGGAGTGGGTACGCAGTATTTT. Residues: CASSTRGAAGVGTQYF. Full variable domain (rest looked up from reference TRBV2 and TRBJ2-3): EPEVTQTPSHQVTQMGQEVILRCVPISNHLYFYWYRQILGQKVEFLVSFYNNEISEKSEIFDDQFSVERPDGSNFTLKIRSTKLEDSAMYFCASSTRGAAGVGTQYFGPGTRLTVL.

This clone came up a few times. This chain uses TRBV18 with TRBJ2-1, with D perhaps TRBD2 (5 bases). Germline V lookup: CDR1 KGHSH, CDR2 LQKENI. Trimming stripped 3 bases from V and 0 bases from J, with 12 bases between. The CDR3 is made up of 16 amino acids. CDR3 sequence: CASSPASRSSYNEQFF. In nucleotides, the CDR3 is TGTGCCAGCTCACCGGCTAGCCGAAGCTCCTACAATGAGCAGTTCTTC.

The J gene is TRBJ1-5, the V gene TRBV6-1; D might be TRBD1 (5 bases). Trimming removed 4 bases at V and 6 bases at J, with 16 bases between. Germline V lookup: CDR1 MNHNS, CDR2 SASEGT. This CDR3 has 15 amino acids. The DNA of the CDR3 is TGTGCCAGCAGTGTCGGGGGAGTGGGAAGTCAGCCCCAGCATTTT. Translation gives CASSVGGVGSQPQHF.

This chain joins TRBV16 and TRBJ1-5; D perhaps matches TRBD1 (5 bases). Germline V lookup: CDR1 KGHSY, CDR2 FQNENV. The CDR3 is 15 residues long. V lost 0 bases and J 3 bases, leaving 9 bases between the germline ends. The CDR3 DNA reads as TGTGCCAGCAGCCAATCATCAGGGTCCAATCAGCCCCAGCATTTT. Encoded protein: CASSQSSGSNQPQHF.

V gene TRBV5-1 combines with J gene TRBJ1-2, with D maybe TRBD1 (5 bases). CDR3 length: 14 residues. Between the trimmed V and J ends, which lost 0 bases and 7 bases, there was a span of 13 bases. Germline CDR1 SGHRS, CDR2 YFSETQ. CDR3: CASSLDVRQGGYTF. The CDR3 DNA sequence: TGCGCCAGCAGCTTGGACGTTCGGCAGGGTGGCTACACCTTC.

This clone has just one count. The J gene is TRBJ1-1, the V gene TRBV19, with D perhaps TRBD1 (6 bases). Germline assignment: CDR1 LNHDA and CDR2 SQIVND (reference sequence). V shed 3 bases and J shed 3 bases, with 11 bases lying between them. The CDR3 is 14 residues long. CDR3 DNA sequence: TGTGCCAGTAGTATTGCAGGGGTGGACACTGAAGCTTTCTTT. This sequence encodes CASSIAGVDTEAFF.

The CDR3 protein is CASSEPPDTQYF. The DNA of the CDR3 is TGTGCCAGCAGTGAACCCCCAGATACGCAGTATTTT. V is TRBV2 and J is TRBJ2-3; no definite D call. Trimming stripped 2 bases from V and 4 bases from J, with 4 bases between. Germline V lookup: CDR1 SNHLY, CDR2 FYNNEI. The CDR3 spans 12 residues. Combining the CDR3 with reference TRBV2 and TRBJ2-3 gives the whole variable domain EPEVTQTPSHQVTQMGQEVILRCVPISNHLYFYWYRQILGQKVEFLVSFYNNEISEKSEIFDDQFSVERPDGSNFTLKIRSTKLEDSAMYFCASSEPPDTQYFGPGTRLTVL.

J is TRBJ1-2 and V is TRBV5-1, with 8 bases identical to TRBD1. CDR1 is SGHRS, CDR2 YFSETQ, per germline. CDR3 length equals 16 residues. V lost 4 bases, J lost 4 bases, and 12 bases stayed unmatched. The CDR3: CASSEELQGVGYGYTF. CDR3 DNA sequence: TGCGCCAGCAGCGAGGAACTACAGGGGGTCGGCTATGGCTACACCTTC.

This clone was counted a single time. This likely stems from a read error, as it lies one base from a far larger clone. Different DNA sequences within this sample yield the same CDR3. The V and J genes are TRBV19 and TRBJ2-3, with 8 bases lining up with TRBD1. Trimming removed 4 bases from V and 0 bases from J; junction bases left unmatched: 0. The CDR3 has 14 amino acids. CDR1 and CDR2 (germline): LNHDA, SQIVND (reference sequence). CDR3: CASSRTGSTDTQYF. DNA for the CDR3: TGTGCCAGTAGTAGGACAGGGAGCACAGATACGCAGTATTTT.

About this clone itself: This may arise from a read error, as a much more abundant clone is one base away. The rearrangement joins TRBV6-6 to TRBJ1-1; TRBD1 might be the D (6 bases). V was clipped by 6 bases and J by 1 base, with 12 bases between them. Per the germline V gene, CDR1 is MNHNY and CDR2 is SVGAGI (reference sequence). The CDR3 length is 14 residues. This chain's CDR3 is CASSLGGRNTEAFF. The DNA of the CDR3 is TGTGCCAGCAGCCTAGGGGGGAGGAACACTGAAGCTTTCTTT.

The chain carries TRBV2 and TRBJ2-7, with TRBD2 as a possible D gene (6 bases). V was clipped by 5 bases and J by 4 bases, with 12 bases between them. This CDR3 region has 13 residues. Germline loops: CDR1 SNHLY, CDR2 FYNNEI. The CDR3 sequence: CASSSGTAYEQYF. The CDR3 DNA reads TGTGCCAGCAGTTCCGGGACTGCTTACGAGCAGTACTTC.

This clone was seen more than once but under ten times. V gene TRBV19 combines with J gene TRBJ2-2; 10 positions agree with TRBD2. This CDR3 spans 18 amino acids. CDR1 is LNHDA and CDR2 is SQIVND in the germline V gene (reference sequence). V lost 3 bases to trimming and J lost 3 bases; unmatched junction nucleotides: 10. Here the CDR3 reads CASSIGASGSIYTGELFF. CDR3 bases: TGTGCCAGTAGTATTGGTGCTAGCGGGAGCATCTACACCGGGGAGCTGTTTTTT.

This clone was counted between two and nine times. This sequence joins TRBV27 and TRBJ2-7; 14 bases line up with TRBD2. Trimming took 2 bases from V and 5 from J; bases not matched to a gene: 5. CDR1 is MNHEY and CDR2 is SMNVEV in the germline V gene (reference sequence). The CDR3 is made up of 16 amino acids. The CDR3 coding sequence is TGTGCCAGCAGTTTAGGGACTAGCGGGAGAAGACACGAGCAGTACTTC. It codes for CASSLGTSGRRHEQYF.

The chain has TRBV10-2 and TRBJ2-1; 11 nucleotides line up with TRBD1. Trimming removed 8 bases from V and 0 bases from J; junction bases left unmatched: 18. The germline gives CDR1 WSHSY, CDR2 SAAADI. The CDR3 loop spans 20 amino acids. DNA for the CDR3: TGCGCCAGCGGACAGGGGGCGGACTTTGGGATCCCGAGCTCCTACAATGAGCAGTTCTTC. Translated: CASGQGADFGIPSSYNEQFF.

The chain employs TRBV6-6 and TRBJ1-5; 9 nucleotides agree with TRBD1. Trimming removed 6 bases from V and 3 bases from J; junction bases left unmatched: 6. Germline V lookup: CDR1 MNHNY, CDR2 SVGAGI (reference sequence). The CDR3 runs to 15 residues. The CDR3 region is CASSRQGVDNQPQHF. As DNA, the CDR3 is TGTGCCAGCAGCAGACAGGGGGTGGACAATCAGCCCCAGCATTTT.